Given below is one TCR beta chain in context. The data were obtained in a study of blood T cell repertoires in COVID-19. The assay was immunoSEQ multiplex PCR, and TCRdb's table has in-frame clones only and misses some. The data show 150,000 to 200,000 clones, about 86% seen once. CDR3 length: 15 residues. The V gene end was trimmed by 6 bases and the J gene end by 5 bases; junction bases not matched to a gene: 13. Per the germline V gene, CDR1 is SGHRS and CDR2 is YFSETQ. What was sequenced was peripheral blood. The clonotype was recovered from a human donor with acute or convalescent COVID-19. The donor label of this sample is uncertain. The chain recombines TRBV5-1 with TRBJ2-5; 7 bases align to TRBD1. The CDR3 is CASTKAGGRGETQYF. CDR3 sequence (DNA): TGCGCCAGCACCAAGGCAGGGGGTCGCGGGGAGACCCAGTACTTC. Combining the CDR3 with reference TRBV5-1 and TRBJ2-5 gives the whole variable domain KAGVTQTPRYLIKTRGQQVTLSCSPISGHRSVSWYQQTPGQGLQFLFEYFSETQRNKGNFPGRFSGRQFSNSRSEMNVSTLELGDSALYLCASTKAGGRGETQYFGPGTRLLVL.